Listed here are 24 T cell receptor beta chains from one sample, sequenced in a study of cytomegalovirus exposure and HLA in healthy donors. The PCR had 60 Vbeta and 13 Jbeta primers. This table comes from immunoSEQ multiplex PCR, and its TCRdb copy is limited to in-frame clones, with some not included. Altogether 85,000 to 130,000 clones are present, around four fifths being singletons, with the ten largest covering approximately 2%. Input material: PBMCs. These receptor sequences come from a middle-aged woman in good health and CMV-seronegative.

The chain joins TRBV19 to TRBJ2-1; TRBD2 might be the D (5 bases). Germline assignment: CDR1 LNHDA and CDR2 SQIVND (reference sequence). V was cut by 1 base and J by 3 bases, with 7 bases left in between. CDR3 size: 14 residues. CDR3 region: CASSIVSGYNEQFF. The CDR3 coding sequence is TGTGCCAGTAGTATAGTAAGCGGCTACAATGAGCAGTTCTTC.

CDR3 amino acids: CASSQEGQGNYGYTF. DNA for the CDR3: TGTGCCAGCAGCCAAGAGGGCCAGGGGAACTATGGCTACACCTTC. This chain uses TRBV4-2 with TRBJ1-2, with a weak D call TRBD1 (6 bases). Looked up from germline, CDR1 is LGHNA and CDR2 is YNFKEQ. Trimming pared 0 bases from V and 2 bases from J, leaving 10 bases between. This CDR3 contains 15 residues.

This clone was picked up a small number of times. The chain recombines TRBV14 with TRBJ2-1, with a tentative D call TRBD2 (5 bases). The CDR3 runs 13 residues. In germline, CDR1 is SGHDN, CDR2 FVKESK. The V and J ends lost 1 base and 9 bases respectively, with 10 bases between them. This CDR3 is CASSQALVGEQFF. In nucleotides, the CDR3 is TGTGCCAGCAGCCAAGCACTAGTCGGTGAGCAGTTCTTC.

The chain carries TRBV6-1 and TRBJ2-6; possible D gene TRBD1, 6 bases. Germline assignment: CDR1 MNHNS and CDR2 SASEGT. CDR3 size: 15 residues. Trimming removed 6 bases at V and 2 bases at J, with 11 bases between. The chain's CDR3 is CASSLQGAGANVLTF. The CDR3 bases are TGTGCCAGCAGCTTACAGGGCGCTGGGGCCAACGTCCTGACTTTC.

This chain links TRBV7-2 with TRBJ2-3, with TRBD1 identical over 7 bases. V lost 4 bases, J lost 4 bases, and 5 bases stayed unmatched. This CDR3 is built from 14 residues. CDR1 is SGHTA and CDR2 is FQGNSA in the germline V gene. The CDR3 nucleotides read TGTGCCAGCAGCTCCCGGACAGGTTCAGATACGCAGTATTTT. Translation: CASSSRTGSDTQYF.

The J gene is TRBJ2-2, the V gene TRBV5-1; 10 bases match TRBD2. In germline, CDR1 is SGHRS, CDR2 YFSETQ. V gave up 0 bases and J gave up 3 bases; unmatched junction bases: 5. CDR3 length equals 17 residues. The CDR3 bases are TGCGCCAGCAGCTTGGGTATTGGACTAGCGGACACCGGGGAGCTGTTTTTT. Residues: CASSLGIGLADTGELFF.

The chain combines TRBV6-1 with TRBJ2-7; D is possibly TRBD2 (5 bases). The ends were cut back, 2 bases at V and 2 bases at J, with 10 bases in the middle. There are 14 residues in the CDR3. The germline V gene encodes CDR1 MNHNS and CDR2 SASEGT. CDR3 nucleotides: TGTGCCAGCAGTGAATTTCGGGGTACCTACGAGCAGTACTTC. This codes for CASSEFRGTYEQYF.

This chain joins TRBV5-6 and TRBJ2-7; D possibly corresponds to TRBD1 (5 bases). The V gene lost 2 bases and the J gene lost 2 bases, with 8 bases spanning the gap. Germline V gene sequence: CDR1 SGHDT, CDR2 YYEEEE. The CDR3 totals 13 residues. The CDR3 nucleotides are TGTGCCAGCAGCTTTCGGACACCCTACGAGCAGTACTTC. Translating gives CASSFRTPYEQYF. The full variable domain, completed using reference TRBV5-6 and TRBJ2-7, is DAGVTQSPTHLIKTRGQQVTLRCSPKSGHDTVSWYQQALGQGPQFIFQYYEEEERQRGNFPDRFSGHQFPNYSSELNVNALLLGDSALYLCASSFRTPYEQYFGPGTRLTVT.

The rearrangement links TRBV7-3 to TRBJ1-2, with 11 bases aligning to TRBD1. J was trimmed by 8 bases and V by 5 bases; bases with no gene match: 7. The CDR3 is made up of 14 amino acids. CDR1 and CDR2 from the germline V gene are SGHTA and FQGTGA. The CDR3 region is CASSDRTGGGGYTF. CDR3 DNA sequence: TGTGCCAGCAGCGATCGGACAGGGGGCGGCGGCTACACCTTC.

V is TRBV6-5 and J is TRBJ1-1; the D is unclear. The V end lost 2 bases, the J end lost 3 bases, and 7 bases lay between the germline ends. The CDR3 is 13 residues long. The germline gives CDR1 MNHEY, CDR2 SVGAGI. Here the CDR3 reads CASSYNSHTEAFF. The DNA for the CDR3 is TGTGCCAGCAGTTACAACAGTCACACTGAAGCTTTCTTT.

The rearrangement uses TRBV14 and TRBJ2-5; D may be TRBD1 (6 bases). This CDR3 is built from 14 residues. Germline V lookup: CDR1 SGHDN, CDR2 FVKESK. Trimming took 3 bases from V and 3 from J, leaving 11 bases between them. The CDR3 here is CASSHVQGKETQYF. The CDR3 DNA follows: TGTGCCAGCAGCCACGTACAGGGCAAAGAGACCCAGTACTTC.

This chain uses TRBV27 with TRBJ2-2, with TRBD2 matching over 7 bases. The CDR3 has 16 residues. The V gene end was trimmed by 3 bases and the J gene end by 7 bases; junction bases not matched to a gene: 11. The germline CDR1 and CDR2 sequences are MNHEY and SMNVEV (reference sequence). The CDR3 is CASSLRTRTEGGELFF. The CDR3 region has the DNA TGTGCCAGCAGTTTGAGGACTAGGACCGAGGGCGGGGAGCTGTTTTTT.

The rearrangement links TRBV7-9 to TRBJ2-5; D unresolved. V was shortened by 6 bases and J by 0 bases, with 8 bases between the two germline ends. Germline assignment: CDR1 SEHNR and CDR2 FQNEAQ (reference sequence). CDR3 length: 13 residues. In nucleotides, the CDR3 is TGTGCCAGCAGACAGACCTACCAAGAGACCCAGTACTTC. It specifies CASRQTYQETQYF.

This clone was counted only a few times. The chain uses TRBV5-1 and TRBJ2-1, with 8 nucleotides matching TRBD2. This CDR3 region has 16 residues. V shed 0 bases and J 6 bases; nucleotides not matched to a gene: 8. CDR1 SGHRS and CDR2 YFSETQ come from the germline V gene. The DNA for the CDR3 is TGCGCCAGCAGCTTGGGGGCGACTAGCGTTACCAATGAGCAGTTCTTC. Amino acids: CASSLGATSVTNEQFF.

CDR3 sequence: CASSSALAGVGETQYF. The CDR3, as DNA: TGCGCCAGCAGTTCCGCCCTGGCGGGAGTGGGAGAGACCCAGTACTTC. This sequence joins TRBV4-1 and TRBJ2-5, with 7 bases aligning to TRBD2. CDR3 length: 16 amino acids. Germline V gene lookup returns CDR1 MGHRA and CDR2 YSYEKL. The V segment lost 6 bases and the J segment 4 bases; nucleotides outside the gene matches: 14.

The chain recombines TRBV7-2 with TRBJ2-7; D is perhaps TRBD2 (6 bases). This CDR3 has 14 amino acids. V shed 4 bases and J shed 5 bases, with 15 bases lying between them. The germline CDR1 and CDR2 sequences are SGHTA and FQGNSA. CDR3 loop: CASSSSRGINEQYF. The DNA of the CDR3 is TGTGCCAGCAGCTCCTCTCGGGGGATCAACGAGCAGTACTTC.

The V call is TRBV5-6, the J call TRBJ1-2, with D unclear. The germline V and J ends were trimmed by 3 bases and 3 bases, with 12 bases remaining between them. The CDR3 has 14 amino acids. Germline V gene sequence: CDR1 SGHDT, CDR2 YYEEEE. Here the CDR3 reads CASSSGRGYYGYTF. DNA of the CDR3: TGTGCCAGCAGCTCAGGACGGGGATACTATGGCTACACCTTC.

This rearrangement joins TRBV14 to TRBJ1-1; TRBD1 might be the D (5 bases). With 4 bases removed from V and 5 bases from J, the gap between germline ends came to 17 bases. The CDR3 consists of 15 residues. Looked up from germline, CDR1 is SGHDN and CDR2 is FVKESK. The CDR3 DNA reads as TGTGCCAGCAGCCTAGAGGGACTGATGGAAACTGAAGCTTTCTTT. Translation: CASSLEGLMETEAFF.

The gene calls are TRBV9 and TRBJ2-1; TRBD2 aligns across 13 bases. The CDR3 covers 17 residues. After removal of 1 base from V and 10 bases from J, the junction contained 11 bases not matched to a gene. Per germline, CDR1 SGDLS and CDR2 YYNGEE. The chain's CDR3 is CASSVTSTSGRAHEQFF. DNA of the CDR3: TGTGCCAGCAGCGTAACTTCTACTAGCGGGAGGGCCCACGAGCAGTTCTTC.

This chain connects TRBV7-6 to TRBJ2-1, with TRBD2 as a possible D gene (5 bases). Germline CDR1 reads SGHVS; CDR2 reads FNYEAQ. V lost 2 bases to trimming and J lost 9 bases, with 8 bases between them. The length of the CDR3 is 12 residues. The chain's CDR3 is CASSLRGPEQFF. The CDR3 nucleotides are TGTGCCAGCAGCTTACGAGGGCCTGAGCAGTTCTTC.

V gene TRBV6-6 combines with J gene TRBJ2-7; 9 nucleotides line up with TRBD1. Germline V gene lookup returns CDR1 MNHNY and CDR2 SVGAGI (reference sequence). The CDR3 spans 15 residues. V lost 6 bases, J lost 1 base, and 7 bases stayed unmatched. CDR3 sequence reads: CASSPGQGSSYEQYF. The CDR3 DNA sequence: TGTGCCAGCAGCCCGGGACAGGGTAGTTCCTACGAGCAGTACTTC.

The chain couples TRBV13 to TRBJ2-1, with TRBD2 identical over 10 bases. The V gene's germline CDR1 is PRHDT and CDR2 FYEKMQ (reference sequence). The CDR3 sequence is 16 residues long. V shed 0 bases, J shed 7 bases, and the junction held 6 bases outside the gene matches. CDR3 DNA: TGTGCCAGCAGCTTAGGGGCTAGCGGGAGTTTGAATGAGCAGTTCTTC. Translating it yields CASSLGASGSLNEQFF.

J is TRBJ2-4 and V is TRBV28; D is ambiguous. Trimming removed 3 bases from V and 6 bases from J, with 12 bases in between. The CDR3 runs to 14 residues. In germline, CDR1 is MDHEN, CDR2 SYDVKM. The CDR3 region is CASSFSTRINIQYF. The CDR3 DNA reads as TGTGCCAGCAGTTTTTCGACACGGATAAACATTCAGTACTTC.

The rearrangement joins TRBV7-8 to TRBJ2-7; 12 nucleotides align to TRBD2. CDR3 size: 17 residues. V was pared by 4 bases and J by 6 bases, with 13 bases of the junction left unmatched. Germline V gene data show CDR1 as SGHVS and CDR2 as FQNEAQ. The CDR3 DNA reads TGTGCCAGCAGCTCCCTAGCGGGAGGGCCAGTTATCTCCGAGCAGTACTTC. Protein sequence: CASSSLAGGPVISEQYF. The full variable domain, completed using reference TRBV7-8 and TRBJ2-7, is GAGVSQSPRYKVAKRGQDVALRCDPISGHVSLFWYQQALGQGPEFLTYFQNEAQLDKSGLPSDRFFAERPEGSVSTLKIQRTQQEDSAVYLCASSSLAGGPVISEQYFGPGTRLTVT.